A single sample gave rise to the 8 T cell receptor beta chains below, sequenced in a study of molecular identifiers for immune sequencing clone quantification. One entry per CDR3 protein results from TCRdb running MiXCR on the PCR reads. The sample carries hundreds of thousands of distinct CDR3 sequences, about 20% recorded once. What was sequenced was naive CD8+ T cells from blood, with Jurkat cell RNA spiked in. As for subset: FACS-sorted CD8+CD4-CCR7+CD45RA+ naive T cells. The receptors were gathered from a human donor in good health. Some libraries in this study had Jurkat cell RNA spiked in.

This clonotype was picked up many times. The chain carries TRBV6-2 or TRBV6-3 and TRBJ2-5, with D unresolved. Germline V gene sequence: CDR1 MNHEY, CDR2 SVGEGT. Trimming shortened V by 8 bases and J by 8 bases, and 9 bases separated the two germline ends. The CDR3 is 10 amino acids. DNA of the CDR3: TGTGCCAGCGGGGTGCCCACCCAGTACTTC. The encoded protein is CASGVPTQYF.

The chain uses TRBV2 and TRBJ2-1; no firm D call. Germline V gives CDR1 SNHLY, CDR2 FYNNEI. CDR3 length: 20 residues. V gave up 2 bases and J gave up 6 bases, with 29 bases separating them. The CDR3 region is CASSESAAVLGNSLSNEQFF. The CDR3 region has the DNA TGTGCCAGCAGTGAATCGGCCGCCGTGCTGGGAAACAGCCTCAGCAATGAGCAGTTCTTC.

The J gene is TRBJ1-4, the V gene TRBV9; D may be TRBD1 (6 bases). The CDR3 contains 16 residues. V lost 0 bases to trimming and J lost 8 bases, with 17 bases between them. Germline lookup yields CDR1 SGDLS and CDR2 YYNGEE. In nucleotides, the CDR3 is TGTGCCAGCAGCGTAGGGACAGCCTCGCGGGGGGAAAAACTGTTTTTT. Translated: CASSVGTASRGEKLFF.

This clonotype has at least ten counts. The chain couples TRBV29-1 to TRBJ2-7; a possible D gene is TRBD2 (5 bases). V shed 7 bases and J shed 3 bases, with 19 bases lying between them. CDR3 length: 14 amino acids. Germline CDR1 and CDR2: SQVTM and ANQGSEA. The CDR3 spells CSAREGHDNYEQYF. The CDR3 DNA sequence: TGCAGCGCTCGAGAGGGCCACGACAACTACGAGCAGTACTTC.

This clonotype came up many times. This chain connects TRBV20-1 to TRBJ2-7, with TRBD2 identical over 10 bases. V was clipped by 6 bases and J by 0 bases; unmatched bases: 5. This CDR3 has 14 residues. Germline-derived CDR1 and CDR2 are DFQATT and SNEGSKA (reference sequence). CDR3 nucleotide sequence: TGCAGTGCCGTGGGACTAGCGATCTCCTACGAGCAGTACTTC. This sequence encodes CSAVGLAISYEQYF.

This clonotype appeared once. This may stem from a read error, because a much larger clone lies one nucleotide away. The chain combines TRBV18 with TRBJ2-3; 7 bases are shared with TRBD2. The CDR3 totals 15 residues. Germline V lookup: CDR1 KGHSH, CDR2 LQKENI. The CDR3 reads CVSSRETRGRDTQYF. Here the CDR3 DNA reads TGTGTCAGCTCAAGGGAAACCCGCGGGAGAGATACGCAGTATTTT.

This clonotype was seen repeatedly, ten times or more. The chain combines TRBV27 with TRBJ1-5; D is perhaps TRBD1 (5 bases). Germline V gene lookup returns CDR1 MNHEY and CDR2 SMNVEV (reference sequence). CDR3 size: 14 residues. The V and J ends lost 0 bases and 6 bases respectively, with 9 bases between them. The CDR3: CASSLSQGIQPQHF. In DNA form, the CDR3 reads TGTGCCAGCAGTTTATCTCAGGGAATTCAGCCCCAGCATTTT.

This clonotype was found a few times. The rearrangement uses TRBV5-6 and TRBJ2-1; D not certain. Germline lookup yields CDR1 SGHDT and CDR2 YYEEEE. Trimming pared 2 bases from V and 1 base from J, leaving 7 bases between. CDR3 length equals 14 residues. As DNA, the CDR3 is TGTGCCAGCAGCTTTGAGGTTTCCTACAATGAGCAGTTCTTC. Translated, it gives CASSFEVSYNEQFF.